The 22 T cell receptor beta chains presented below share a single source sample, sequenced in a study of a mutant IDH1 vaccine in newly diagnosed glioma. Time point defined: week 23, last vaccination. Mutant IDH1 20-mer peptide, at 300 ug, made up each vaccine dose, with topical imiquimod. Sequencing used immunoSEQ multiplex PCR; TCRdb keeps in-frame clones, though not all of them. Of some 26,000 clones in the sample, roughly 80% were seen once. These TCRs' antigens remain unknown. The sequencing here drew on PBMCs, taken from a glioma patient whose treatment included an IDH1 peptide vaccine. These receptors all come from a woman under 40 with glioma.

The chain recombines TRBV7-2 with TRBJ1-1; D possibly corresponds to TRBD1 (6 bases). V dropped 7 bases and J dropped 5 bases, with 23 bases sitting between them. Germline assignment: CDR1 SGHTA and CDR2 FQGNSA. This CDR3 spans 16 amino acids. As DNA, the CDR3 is TGTGCCAGCATCCCAGGTGGGGGGCGAAGGTGGACTGAAGCTTTCTTT. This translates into CASIPGGGRRWTEAFF.

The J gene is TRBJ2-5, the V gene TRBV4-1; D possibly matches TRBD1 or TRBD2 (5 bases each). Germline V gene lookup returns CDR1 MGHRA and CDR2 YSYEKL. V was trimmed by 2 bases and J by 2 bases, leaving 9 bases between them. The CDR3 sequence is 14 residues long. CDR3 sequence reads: CASSQSGRQETQYF. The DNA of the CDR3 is TGCGCCAGCAGCCAATCGGGGCGTCAAGAGACCCAGTACTTC.

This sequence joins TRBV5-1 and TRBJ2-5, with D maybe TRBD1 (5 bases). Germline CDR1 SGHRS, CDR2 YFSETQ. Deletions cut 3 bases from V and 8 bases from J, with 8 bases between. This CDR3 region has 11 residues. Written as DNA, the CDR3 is TGCGCCAGCAGCTGGGGCAGAACCCAGTACTTC. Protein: CASSWGRTQYF. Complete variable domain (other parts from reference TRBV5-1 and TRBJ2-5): KAGVTQTPRYLIKTRGQQVTLSCSPISGHRSVSWYQQTPGQGLQFLFEYFSETQRNKGNFPGRFSGRQFSNSRSEMNVSTLELGDSALYLCASSWGRTQYFGPGTRLLVL.

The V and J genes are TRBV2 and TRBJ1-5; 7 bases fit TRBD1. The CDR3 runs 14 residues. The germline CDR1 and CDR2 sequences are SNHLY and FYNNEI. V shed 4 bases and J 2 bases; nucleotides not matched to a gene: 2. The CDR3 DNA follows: TGTGCCAGCAGTGTAGGACAGGGCAATCAGCCCCAGCATTTT. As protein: CASSVGQGNQPQHF.

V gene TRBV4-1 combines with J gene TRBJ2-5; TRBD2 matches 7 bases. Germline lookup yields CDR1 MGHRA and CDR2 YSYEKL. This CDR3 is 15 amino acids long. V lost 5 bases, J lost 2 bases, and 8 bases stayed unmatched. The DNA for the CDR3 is TGCGCCAGCAGCTTCAAGCGGGACCCGCAAGAGACCCAGTACTTC. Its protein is CASSFKRDPQETQYF.

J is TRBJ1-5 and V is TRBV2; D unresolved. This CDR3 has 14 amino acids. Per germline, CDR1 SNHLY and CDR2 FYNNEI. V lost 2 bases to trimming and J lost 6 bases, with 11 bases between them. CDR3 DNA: TGTGCCAGCAGTGAACCGGGTGTGGGTCAGCCCCAGCATTTT. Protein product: CASSEPGVGQPQHF.

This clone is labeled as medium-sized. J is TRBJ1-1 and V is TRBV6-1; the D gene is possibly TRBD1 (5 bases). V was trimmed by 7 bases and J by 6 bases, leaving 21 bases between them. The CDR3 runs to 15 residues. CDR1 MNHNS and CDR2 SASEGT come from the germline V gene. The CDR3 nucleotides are TGTGCCAGCACCGATTCCGGGACCCCGATCCCTGAAGCTTTCTTT. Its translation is CASTDSGTPIPEAFF.

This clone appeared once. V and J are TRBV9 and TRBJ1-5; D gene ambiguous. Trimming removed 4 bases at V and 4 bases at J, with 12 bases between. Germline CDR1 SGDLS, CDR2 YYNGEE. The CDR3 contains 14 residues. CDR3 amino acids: CASSPTGGNQPQHF. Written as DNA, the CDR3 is TGTGCCAGCAGCCCTACGGGCGGAAATCAGCCCCAGCATTTT.

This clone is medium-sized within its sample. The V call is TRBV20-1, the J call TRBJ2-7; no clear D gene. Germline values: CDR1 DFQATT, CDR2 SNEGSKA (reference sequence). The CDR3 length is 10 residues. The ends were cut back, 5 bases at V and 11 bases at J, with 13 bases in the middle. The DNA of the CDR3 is TGCAGTGCTCCGGGCCCTAGTGAGTACTTC. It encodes CSAPGPSEYF.

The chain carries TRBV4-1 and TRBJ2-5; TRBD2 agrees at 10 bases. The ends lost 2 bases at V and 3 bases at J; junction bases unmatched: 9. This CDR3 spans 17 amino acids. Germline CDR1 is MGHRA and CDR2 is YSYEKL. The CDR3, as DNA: TGCGCCAGCAGCCAACCCCAGGGGCTAGCGGGGGAAGAGACCCAGTACTTC. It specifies CASSQPQGLAGEETQYF.

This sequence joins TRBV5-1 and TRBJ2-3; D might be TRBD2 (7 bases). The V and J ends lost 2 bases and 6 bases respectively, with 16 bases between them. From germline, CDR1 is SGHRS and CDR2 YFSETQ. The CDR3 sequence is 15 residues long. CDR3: CASSFGAGARDTQYF. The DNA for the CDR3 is TGCGCCAGCAGCTTTGGGGCGGGGGCGAGGGATACGCAGTATTTT. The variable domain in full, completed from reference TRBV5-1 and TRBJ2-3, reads KAGVTQTPRYLIKTRGQQVTLSCSPISGHRSVSWYQQTPGQGLQFLFEYFSETQRNKGNFPGRFSGRQFSNSRSEMNVSTLELGDSALYLCASSFGAGARDTQYFGPGTRLTVL.

CDR3 nucleotide sequence: TGTGCCAGCAGCTTAGCCCCCTCTGCCAGCTCTGGAAACACCATATATTTT. Its translation is CASSLAPSASSGNTIYF. The chain is built from TRBV7-9 and TRBJ1-3; D is undetermined. The germline CDR1 and CDR2 sequences are SEHNR and FQNEAQ (reference sequence). The V and J ends lost 0 bases and 0 bases respectively, with 12 bases between them. The CDR3 contains 17 residues.

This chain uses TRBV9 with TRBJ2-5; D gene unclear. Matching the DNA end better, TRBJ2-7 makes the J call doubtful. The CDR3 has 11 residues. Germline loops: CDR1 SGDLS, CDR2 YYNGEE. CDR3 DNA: TGTGCCAGCAGCGCAGGCTACGAGCAGTACTTC. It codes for CASSAGYEQYF.

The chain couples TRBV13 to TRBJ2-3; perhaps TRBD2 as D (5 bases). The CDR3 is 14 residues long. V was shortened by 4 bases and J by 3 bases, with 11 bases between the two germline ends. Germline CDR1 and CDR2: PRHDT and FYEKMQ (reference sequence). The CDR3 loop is CASSSSRGTDTQYF. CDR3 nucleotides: TGTGCCAGCAGCTCTAGCAGAGGGACAGATACGCAGTATTTT.

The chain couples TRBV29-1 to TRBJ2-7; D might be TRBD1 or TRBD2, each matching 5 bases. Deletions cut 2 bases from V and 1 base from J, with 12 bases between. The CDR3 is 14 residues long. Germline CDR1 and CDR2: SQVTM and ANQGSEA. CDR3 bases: TGCAGCGTTGAAACGGGACCCGTTTCCTACGAGCAGTACTTC. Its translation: CSVETGPVSYEQYF.

The CDR3, as DNA: TGTGCCAGCAGTTTCAGGGTATCTAACTATGGCTACACCTTC. It is translated as CASSFRVSNYGYTF. This chain connects TRBV6-6 to TRBJ1-2; D is possibly TRBD1 (5 bases). Germline V gene lookup returns CDR1 MNHNY and CDR2 SVGAGI (reference sequence). The CDR3 sequence is 14 residues long. V was trimmed by 4 bases and J by 0 bases, leaving 9 bases between them.

The CDR3 here is CASSPRLSMNTEAFF. The CDR3 DNA reads as TGTGCCAGCAGCCCGAGACTCAGCATGAACACTGAAGCTTTCTTT. The J gene is TRBJ1-1, the V gene TRBV5-5; D gene uncertain. This CDR3 spans 15 amino acids. From germline, CDR1 is SGHKS and CDR2 YYEKEE (reference sequence). V dropped 4 bases and J dropped 0 bases, with 13 bases sitting between them. The full variable domain, in which reference TRBV5-5 and TRBJ1-1 provide the parts outside the CDR3, is DAGVTQSPTHLIKTRGQQVTLRCSPISGHKSVSWYQQVLGQGPQFIFQYYEKEERGRGNFPDRFSARQFPNYSSELNVNALLLGDSALYLCASSPRLSMNTEAFFGQGTRLTVV.

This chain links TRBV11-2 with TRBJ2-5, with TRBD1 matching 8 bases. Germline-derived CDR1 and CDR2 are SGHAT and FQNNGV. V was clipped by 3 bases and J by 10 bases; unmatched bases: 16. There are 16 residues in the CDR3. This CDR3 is CASSFTPGQGTGGQYF. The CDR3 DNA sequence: TGTGCCAGCAGCTTCACCCCAGGACAGGGTACCGGGGGCCAGTACTTC.

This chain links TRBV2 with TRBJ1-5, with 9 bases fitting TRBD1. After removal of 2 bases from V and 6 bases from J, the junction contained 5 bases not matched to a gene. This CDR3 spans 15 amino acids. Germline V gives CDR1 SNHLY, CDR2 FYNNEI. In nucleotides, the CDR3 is TGTGCCAGCAGTGAATGGACAGGGGCCTCTCAGCCCCAGCATTTT. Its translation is CASSEWTGASQPQHF.

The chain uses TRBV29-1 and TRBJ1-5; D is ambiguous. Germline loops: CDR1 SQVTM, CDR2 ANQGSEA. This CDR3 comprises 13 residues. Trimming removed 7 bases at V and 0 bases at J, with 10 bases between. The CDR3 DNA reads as TGCAGCGCCGTGACGGATAGCAATCAGCCCCAGCATTTT. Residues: CSAVTDSNQPQHF.

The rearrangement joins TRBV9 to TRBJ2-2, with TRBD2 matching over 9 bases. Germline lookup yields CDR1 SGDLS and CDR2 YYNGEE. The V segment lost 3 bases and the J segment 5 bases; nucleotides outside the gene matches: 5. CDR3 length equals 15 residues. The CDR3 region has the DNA TGTGCCAGCAGCGGCGGGGGGGCAAAAACCGGGGAGCTGTTTTTT. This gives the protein CASSGGGAKTGELFF.

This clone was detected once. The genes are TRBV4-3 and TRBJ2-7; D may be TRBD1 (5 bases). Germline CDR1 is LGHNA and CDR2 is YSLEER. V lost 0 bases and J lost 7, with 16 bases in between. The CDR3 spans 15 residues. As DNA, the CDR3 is TGCGCCAGCAGCCAAGAACCGGACGGGTCAGGGGAGCAGTACTTC. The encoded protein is CASSQEPDGSGEQYF.